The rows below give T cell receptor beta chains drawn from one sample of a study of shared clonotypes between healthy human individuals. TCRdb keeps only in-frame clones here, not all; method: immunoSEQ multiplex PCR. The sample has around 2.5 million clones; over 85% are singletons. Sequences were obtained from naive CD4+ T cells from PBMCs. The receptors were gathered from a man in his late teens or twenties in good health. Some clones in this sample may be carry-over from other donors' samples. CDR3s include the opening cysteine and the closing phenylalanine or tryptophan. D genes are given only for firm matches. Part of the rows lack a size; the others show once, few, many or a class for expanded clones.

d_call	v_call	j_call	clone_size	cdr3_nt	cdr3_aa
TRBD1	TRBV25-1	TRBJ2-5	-	TGTGCCAGCAATATCCAGGGGGCAGAGACCCAGTACTTC	CASNIQGAETQYF
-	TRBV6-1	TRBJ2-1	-	TGTGCCAGCAGTGAAGCGCCTTATAATGAGCAGTTCTTC	CASSEAPYNEQFF
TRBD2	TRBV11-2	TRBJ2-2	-	TGTGCCAGCAGCTTACCGTGGGCGGGAGCGAACACCGGGGAGCTGTTTTTT	CASSLPWAGANTGELFF
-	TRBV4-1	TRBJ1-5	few	TGCGCCAGCAGCCAAGGGGGGGAGGGGCCCCAGCATTTT	CASSQGGEGPQHF
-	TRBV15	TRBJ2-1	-	TGTGCCACCAGCATGGGGTGGGCTCCCAACCTAGGTAATGAGCAGTTCTTC	CATSMGWAPNLGNEQFF
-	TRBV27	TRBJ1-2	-	TGTGCCAGCAGTTTATCGATGGGATCGGCACAGGGAGTTTATGGCTACACCTTC	CASSLSMGSAQGVYGYTF
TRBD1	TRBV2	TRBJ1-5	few	TGTGCCAGCAGCCCCACTAGGACAGGGCAGCCCCAGCATTTT	CASSPTRTGQPQHF
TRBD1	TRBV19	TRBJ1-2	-	TGTGCCAGTAGTAACCTCCGGGACAGCGCTAACTATGGCTACACCTTC	CASSNLRDSANYGYTF
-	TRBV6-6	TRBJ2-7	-	TGTGCCAGCAGTTACGTCGGAGCGATTGTTGGAGAGCAGTACTTC	CASSYVGAIVGEQYF
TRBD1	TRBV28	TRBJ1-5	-	TGTGCCAGCAGTTACCCGGGACAGGGGGCAGGTCAGCCCCAGCATTTT	CASSYPGQGAGQPQHF
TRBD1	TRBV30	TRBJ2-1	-	TGTGCCTGGGACGGGACAGGGTATGAGCAGTTCTTC	CAWDGTGYEQFF
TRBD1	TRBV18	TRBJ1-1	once	TGTGCCAGCTCAGGACAGGGGGTCGAGGGCACTGAAGCTTTCTTT	CASSGQGVEGTEAFF
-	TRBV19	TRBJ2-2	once	TGTGCCAGTAGTATTGACCGATGGGGCCACACCGGGGAGCTGTTTTTT	CASSIDRWGHTGELFF
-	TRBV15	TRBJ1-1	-	TGTGCCACCAGGAGTCTCCGGCTCGCTGAAGCTTTCTTT	CATRSLRLAEAFF
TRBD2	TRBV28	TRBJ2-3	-	TGTGCCACCCTGGGGACTAGTTTAGGCACAGATACGCAGTATTTT	CATLGTSLGTDTQYF
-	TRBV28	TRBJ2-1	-	TGTGCCAGCAGTTTAATCGGTCATGAGCAGTTCTTC	CASSLIGHEQFF
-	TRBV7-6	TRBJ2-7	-	TGTGCCAGCAGCTTTGGCGGGGAGGACTACGAGCAGTACTTC	CASSFGGEDYEQYF
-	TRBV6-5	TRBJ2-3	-	TGTGCCAGCAGCTCCCCAGGAGCAGATACGCAGTATTTT	CASSSPGADTQYF
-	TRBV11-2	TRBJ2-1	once	TGTGCCAGCAGCTCCTCGACAGGTGCGGATGAGCAGTTCTTC	CASSSSTGADEQFF
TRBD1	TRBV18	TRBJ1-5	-	TGTGCCAGCTCCTCGATCGGGGGACAGGACAATCAGCCCCAGCATTTT	CASSSIGGQDNQPQHF
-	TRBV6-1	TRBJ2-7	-	TGTGCCAGCAGTGAAGCGGGCGGCCCTTCCGAGCAGTACTTC	CASSEAGGPSEQYF
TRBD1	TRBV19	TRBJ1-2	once	TGTGCCAGTAGTCCGCGGGACAGGGGATACTATGGCTACACCTTC	CASSPRDRGYYGYTF
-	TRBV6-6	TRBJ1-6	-	TGTGCCAGCAGGCACACGGGAAATAATTCACCCCTCCACTTT	CASRHTGNNSPLHF
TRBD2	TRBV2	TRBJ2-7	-	TGTGCCAGCATAAAAGCGGGACTAACCCCCTACGAGCAGTACTTC	CASIKAGLTPYEQYF
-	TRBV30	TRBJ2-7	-	TGTGCCTGGAGTGGTGGGGGGACAGTAAGGAGCTCCTACGAGCAGTACTTC	CAWSGGGTVRSSYEQYF
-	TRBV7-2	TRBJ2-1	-	TGTGCCAGCACCTCCCAAATTGGGGGGTACTACAATGAGCAGTTCTTC	CASTSQIGGYYNEQFF
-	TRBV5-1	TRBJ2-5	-	TGCGCCAGCAGCTCCCCCGATACAGTGGCGGAGACCCAGTACTTC	CASSSPDTVAETQYF
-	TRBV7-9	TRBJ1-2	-	TGTGCCAGCAGCTTGACCAGGGAAGCGGACTATGGCTACACCTTC	CASSLTREADYGYTF
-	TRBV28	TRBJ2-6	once	TGTGCCAGCAGTTTGTCGGATGCTGGGGCCAACGTCCTGACTTTC	CASSLSDAGANVLTF
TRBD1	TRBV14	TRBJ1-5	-	TGTGCCAGCAGCCCCCAAACAGGGGAGCCCCAGCATTTT	CASSPQTGEPQHF
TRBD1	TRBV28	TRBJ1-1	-	TGTGCCAGCAGTTCATCCGGGACAGGGGGTATTACTGAAGCTTTCTTT	CASSSSGTGGITEAFF
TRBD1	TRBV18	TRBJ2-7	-	TGTGCCAGCTCACCACAACAGGGGGCTGGAGAGCAGTACTTC	CASSPQQGAGEQYF
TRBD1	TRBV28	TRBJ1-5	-	TGTGCCAGCAGTTCACCCGCCGACAGGGTGAGCAATCAGCCCCAGCATTTT	CASSSPADRVSNQPQHF
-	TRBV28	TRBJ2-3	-	TGTGCCCTATCGGGTGGTAGCACAGATACGCAGTATTTT	CALSGGSTDTQYF
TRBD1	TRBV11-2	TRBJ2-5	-	TGTGCCAGCAGCATATCGGGACAGAGGGAGACCCAGTACTTC	CASSISGQRETQYF
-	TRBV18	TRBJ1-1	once	TGTGCCAGCTCACCATCCAGAGGGGATCTTGAAGCTTTCTTT	CASSPSRGDLEAFF
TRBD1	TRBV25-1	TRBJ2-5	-	TGTGCCAGCAGTGACCCAGGGGGCGAAAAAGAGACCCAGTACTTC	CASSDPGGEKETQYF
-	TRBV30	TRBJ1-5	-	TGTGCCTGGAGTGAAAGGGGGGCCGGGGCGGATCAGCCCCAGCATTTT	CAWSERGAGADQPQHF
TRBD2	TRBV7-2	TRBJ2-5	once	TGTGCCAGCAGTCAGACTAGCGGGCTCCAAGAGACCCAGTACTTC	CASSQTSGLQETQYF